This T cell receptor (beta chain) was profiled in a study of early T cells in non-severe SARS-CoV-2 infection. Germline CDR1 LGHDT, CDR2 YNNKEL (reference sequence). The CDR3 runs to 16 residues. Trimming cost V 0 bases and J 1 base, with 9 bases left between them. A few counts support this clonotype. TCRdb independently ran MiXCR on the 5' RACE reads; one entry per CDR3 protein. The sample gives approximately 70,000 distinct CDR3 sequences, roughly an eighth of which show up once; over 12% is in the top ten. The source material was whole blood. The source is an adult who was a healthcare worker with PCR-confirmed SARS-CoV-2 infection or an uninfected control (not recorded which). This chain joins TRBV3-1 and TRBJ2-2; possibly TRBD2 for D (6 bases). CDR3 loop: CASSQDWDLNTGELFF. CDR3 nucleotides: TGTGCCAGCAGCCAAGATTGGGACTTGAACACCGGGGAGCTGTTTTTT.